Here is one T cell receptor beta chain with its context. This entry belongs to a study of shared clonotypes between healthy human individuals. Background on the study: Donor ages ranged 18 to 49 years: two women, a few men.

Sorted-subset replicate PCR reactions were performed with approximately 0.2 ug DNA, corresponding to tens of thousands of T cell genomes. Clones were sequenced by immunoSEQ multiplex PCR, and TCRdb holds only the in-frame ones, with some missing. Here the sample spans 1.6 million or so clones, roughly 96% being singletons. V lost 3 bases, J lost 4 bases, and 16 bases lay in between. Germline-derived CDR1 and CDR2 are MGHDK and SYGVNS. CDR3 length equals 15 residues. The origin of this receptor is a man aged 25 to 45 in good health. Sequencing was done on a sample of naive CD4+ T cells sorted from blood. Documented subset: CD45RA+ positively selected. The chain links TRBV25-1 to TRBJ2-7; the D call may be TRBD1 or TRBD2 (6 bases each). The CDR3 region has the DNA TGTGCCAGCAGTGATTTGGAGGGGGATCGGTACGAGCAGTACTTC. Amino acids: CASSDLEGDRYEQYF.